These 14 T cell receptor beta chains came from one sample sequenced in a study of blood T cell repertoires in COVID-19. Assay used: immunoSEQ multiplex PCR; TCRdb lists only in-frame clones, some missing. This table holds fewer than 250,000 clones, around four fifths found once. Specimen: peripheral blood. The origin of the receptors is a woman in her sixties with active or convalescent COVID-19.

The V gene is TRBV29-1, the J gene TRBJ2-5; 11 nucleotides align to TRBD1. This CDR3 spans 15 amino acids. V lost 6 bases to trimming and J lost 6 bases; unmatched junction nucleotides: 12. Germline V gene sequence: CDR1 SQVTM, CDR2 ANQGSEA. The CDR3 spells CSVARDRGSLKTQYF. In DNA, the CDR3 is TGCAGCGTCGCCCGGGACAGGGGGTCTTTGAAGACCCAGTACTTC.

V and J are TRBV10-2 and TRBJ2-1, with D perhaps matching TRBD1 (5 bases). Germline V gene lookup returns CDR1 WSHSY and CDR2 SAAADI. The length of the CDR3 is 12 residues. Trimming shortened V by 2 bases and J by 8 bases, and 7 bases separated the two germline ends. The CDR3 coding sequence is TGCGCCAGCAGTGAGGGGGCGTATGAGCAGTTCTTC. Encoded protein: CASSEGAYEQFF.

CDR3 nucleotides: TGTGCCAGCAACTTCCGGGACAGGGGATACGGGGAGCAGTTCTTC. Amino acid sequence: CASNFRDRGYGEQFF. This chain uses TRBV3-1 (or the pseudogene TRBV3-2) with TRBJ2-1; 10 bases match TRBD1. This CDR3 comprises 15 residues. Looked up from germline, CDR1 is LGHDT and CDR2 is YNNKEL (reference sequence). V lost 7 bases to trimming and J lost 10 bases; unmatched junction nucleotides: 13.

The V and J genes are TRBV5-1 and TRBJ1-5, with a tentative D call TRBD1 (5 bases). Germline V gives CDR1 SGHRS, CDR2 YFSETQ. This CDR3 has 14 amino acids. V lost 8 bases and J 6 bases, leaving 18 bases between the germline ends. DNA of the CDR3: TGCGCCAGGCCCCTTAGGGGTCTGGGTCAGCCCCAGCATTTT. Translated: CARPLRGLGQPQHF.

This chain links TRBV5-4 with TRBJ2-4, with a possible D match to TRBD2 (7 bases). Germline loops: CDR1 SGHNT, CDR2 YYREEE (reference sequence). CDR3 length: 13 amino acids. Trimming took 2 bases from V and 6 from J, leaving 9 bases between them. CDR3 DNA sequence: TGTGCCAGCAGCTTTGCGGGGGCAAACATTCAGTACTTC. Its translation: CASSFAGANIQYF.

CDR3 region: CASSLNQGGETQYF. The CDR3, as DNA: TGTGCCAGCAGCTTAAATCAGGGTGGAGAGACCCAGTACTTC. The V call is TRBV7-9, the J call TRBJ2-5; possibly TRBD1 for D (5 bases). V was pared by 2 bases and J by 4 bases, with 11 bases between. This CDR3 spans 14 amino acids. Germline V lookup: CDR1 SEHNR, CDR2 FQNEAQ (reference sequence). Based on the CDR3 plus reference TRBV7-9 and TRBJ2-5, the full variable domain is DTGVSQNPRHKITKRGQNVTFRCDPISEHNRLYWYRQTLGQGPEFLTYFQNEAQLEKSRLLSDRFSAERPKGSFSTLEIQRTEQGDSAMYLCASSLNQGGETQYFGPGTRLLVL.

This chain links TRBV5-6 with TRBJ2-3, with 9 positions matching TRBD2. This CDR3 contains 15 residues. Germline CDR1 and CDR2: SGHDT and YYEEEE. Trimming removed 6 bases from V and 1 base from J; junction bases left unmatched: 6. CDR3 nucleotide sequence: TGTGCCAGCATGACTAGCGGAGCGGGCACAGATACGCAGTATTTT. Encoded protein: CASMTSGAGTDTQYF.

V is TRBV2 and J is TRBJ1-1; possible D gene TRBD1, 6 bases. Germline V gene lookup returns CDR1 SNHLY and CDR2 FYNNEI. The CDR3 consists of 14 residues. The V and J ends lost 8 bases and 5 bases respectively, with 18 bases between them. The CDR3 region is CASARQALGTEAFF. The DNA for the CDR3 is TGTGCCAGCGCACGACAGGCCCTGGGGACTGAAGCTTTCTTT.

This clone was counted a few times. The J gene is TRBJ2-2, the V gene TRBV6-5, with a tentative D call TRBD1 (5 bases). The CDR3 runs 14 residues. V lost 2 bases and J lost 7, with 11 bases in between. Germline lookup yields CDR1 MNHEY and CDR2 SVGAGI. The CDR3 sequence: CASSYTGGNGELFF. Here the CDR3 DNA reads TGTGCCAGCAGTTACACAGGTGGAAACGGGGAGCTGTTTTTT.

This clone was counted a few times. The chain uses TRBV7-9 and TRBJ1-2; 9 bases are a match to TRBD1. The CDR3 spans 12 residues. The V gene end was trimmed by 6 bases and the J gene end by 5 bases; junction bases not matched to a gene: 1. Germline V gives CDR1 SEHNR, CDR2 FQNEAQ (reference sequence). The chain's CDR3 is CASRGTGYGYTF. The CDR3 coding sequence is TGTGCCAGCAGAGGGACAGGGTATGGCTACACCTTC. Combining the CDR3 with reference TRBV7-9 and TRBJ1-2 gives the whole variable domain DTGVSQNPRHKITKRGQNVTFRCDPISEHNRLYWYRQTLGQGPEFLTYFQNEAQLEKSRLLSDRFSAERPKGSFSTLEIQRTEQGDSAMYLCASRGTGYGYTFGSGTRLTVV.

The rearrangement joins TRBV19 to TRBJ1-5; D may be TRBD1 (5 bases). V was trimmed by 10 bases and J by 4 bases, leaving 11 bases between them. In germline, CDR1 is LNHDA, CDR2 SQIVND (reference sequence). The CDR3 consists of 12 residues. This CDR3 is CATKQANQPQHF. The CDR3 DNA reads TGTGCCACTAAACAGGCTAATCAGCCCCAGCATTTT.

This chain connects TRBV28 to TRBJ2-7; 7 bases are shared with TRBD1. The junction had 6 bases not matched to a gene; V was cut back by 6 bases and J by 4 bases. Germline assignment: CDR1 MDHEN and CDR2 SYDVKM. The CDR3 covers 13 residues. The CDR3 DNA sequence: TGTGCCAGCAGCACAGGGGCATGGTACGAGCAGTACGTC. It is translated as CASSTGAWYEQYV.

This clone was counted only a few times. The gene calls are TRBV28 and TRBJ2-7; 10 positions agree with TRBD1. The CDR3 has 15 residues. Germline V lookup: CDR1 MDHEN, CDR2 SYDVKM. Germline trimming cut 6 bases from V and 3 bases from J; bases unmatched to any gene: 8. CDR3 amino acids: CASSTLTGGFYEQYV. The CDR3 DNA is TGTGCCAGCAGCACCCTGACAGGGGGCTTCTACGAGCAGTACGTC.

The V call is TRBV11-3, the J call TRBJ1-1; D possibly corresponds to TRBD1 (6 bases). Trimming removed 7 bases at V and 0 bases at J, with 12 bases between. The CDR3 is made up of 14 amino acids. Germline lookup yields CDR1 SGHNT and CDR2 YENEEA. The DNA of the CDR3 is TGTGCCAGCAAAGTGACAGGACTGAACACTGAAGCTTTCTTT. Protein sequence: CASKVTGLNTEAFF.